The rows below give T cell receptor beta chains drawn from one sample of a study of T cells in Graves' hyperthyroidism and ophthalmopathy. One entry per CDR3 protein, called by TCRdb with MiXCR from the multiplex PCR reads. The sample contains fewer than 350,000 distinct CDR3 sequences, about an eighth of which appear only once. Sequences were obtained from blood. These receptor sequences come from a woman aged 25 to 39 with Graves' hyperthyroidism that later progressed to Graves' ophthalmopathy. The CDR3 runs from the conserved cysteine through the conserved F or W. The D gene is left open where the match is weak. Part of the rows lack a size; the others show once, few, many or a class for expanded clones.

V gene	clone size	J gene	D gene	CDR3 protein	CDR3 DNA
TRBV28	many	TRBJ2-3	TRBD2	CASSVILAGGPVTDTQYF	TGTGCCAGCAGTGTTATCCTAGCGGGAGGGCCCGTTACAGATACGCAGTATTTT
TRBV7-9	many	TRBJ2-1	TRBD1	CASSQQGQGILGNEQFF	TGTGCCAGCAGCCAGCAGGGACAGGGAATACTCGGCAATGAGCAGTTCTTC
TRBV9	few	TRBJ1-6	TRBD1	CASSETGDNSPLHF	TGTGCCAGCAGCGAGACAGGGGATAATTCACCCCTCCACTTT
TRBV6-1	-	TRBJ1-4	TRBD1	CASSYPGQPTNEKLFF	TGTGCCAGCAGTTATCCGGGACAGCCGACGAATGAAAAACTGTTTTTT
TRBV3-1	many	TRBJ2-5	TRBD2	CASSQRLAGETQYF	TGTGCCAGCAGCCAGCGACTAGCCGGGGAGACCCAGTACTTC
TRBV12-3/TRBV12-4	-	TRBJ1-1	-	CASTLGTEAFF	TGTGCCAGCACCCTCGGAACTGAAGCTTTCTTT
TRBV11-1	few	TRBJ2-7	-	CASSFRGGDYGQYF	TGTGCCAGCAGCTTCAGGGGAGGGGACTACGGGCAGTACTTC
TRBV7-2	once	TRBJ2-7	TRBD2	CASSLAGGRASSEQYF	TGTGCCAGCAGCTTAGCGGGCGGGAGGGCCTCCTCCGAGCAGTACTTC
TRBV29-1	many	TRBJ1-2	-	CSVLLRAEGYTF	TGCAGCGTACTCTTGCGGGCGGAGGGCTACACCTTC
TRBV4-2	many	TRBJ2-6	-	CASSQHSDGAGANVLTF	TGTGCCAGCAGCCAACACTCAGATGGCGCTGGGGCCAACGTCCTGACTTTC
TRBV7-3	-	TRBJ2-1	TRBD2	CASSLIGGGLGNEQFF	TGTGCCAGCAGCTTAATCGGGGGGGGGCTGGGGAATGAGCAGTTCTTC
TRBV18	many	TRBJ1-5	TRBD1	CASSDTTGVSNQPQHF	TGTGCCAGCTCAGACACGACAGGGGTTAGCAATCAGCCCCAGCATTTT
TRBV7-9	many	TRBJ2-1	TRBD2	CASSVSGNNEQFF	TGTGCCAGCAGCGTAAGCGGGAACAATGAGCAGTTCTTC
TRBV6-2/TRBV6-3	many	TRBJ2-5	-	CASSWKETQYF	TGTGCCAGCAGTTGGAAAGAGACCCAGTACTTC
TRBV7-8	-	TRBJ2-2	-	CASSFYICSARGLAGGQNTGELFF	-
TRBV28	many	TRBJ1-2	TRBD1	CATVKTGSSSNYGYTF	TGTGCCACCGTAAAGACAGGGAGTTCCTCTAACTATGGCTACACCTTC
TRBV5-6	few	TRBJ2-3	-	CASSLTRGSTDTQYF	TGTGCCAGCAGCTTGACTCGCGGGTCCACAGATACGCAGTATTTT
TRBV28	few	TRBJ1-4	-	CASGLINEKLFF	TGTGCCAGCGGGTTGATTAATGAAAAACTGTTTTTT
TRBV30	many	TRBJ2-7	TRBD1	CAWSVVAGGSYEQYF	TGTGCCTGGAGTGTAGTGGCAGGGGGATCTTACGAGCAGTACTTC
TRBV7-9	many	TRBJ1-1	-	CATATGMNAEAFF	TGTGCCACCGCAACCGGGATGAACGCTGAAGCTTTCTTT
TRBV28	many	TRBJ1-2	-	CASSLGSGGIGGYTF	TGTGCCAGCAGTTTGGGGTCGGGGGGCATAGGCGGCTACACCTTC
TRBV6-2/TRBV6-3	many	TRBJ2-7	-	CASSYGGAGRRHEQYF	TGTGCCAGCAGTTACGGGGGAGCCGGCAGGAGACACGAGCAGTACTTC
TRBV24-1	-	TRBJ2-3	-	CATSELDGDTQYF	TGTGCCACCAGTGAACTCGACGGGGATACGCAGTATTTT
TRBV18	many	TRBJ2-5	TRBD1	CASSMTGIETQYF	TGTGCCAGCTCAATGACAGGGATCGAGACCCAGTACTTC
TRBV3-1	many	TRBJ1-1	-	CASSQVRGRAFF	TGTGCCAGCAGCCAAGTCAGGGGTAGGGCTTTCTTT
TRBV7-9	many	TRBJ2-3	-	CASKTGSSTDTQYF	TGTGCCAGCAAAACGGGTTCTAGCACAGATACGCAGTATTTT
TRBV20-1	-	TRBJ2-4	-	CSARDPQEVAKNIQYF	TGCAGTGCTAGAGACCCCCAAGAAGTAGCCAAAAACATTCAGTACTTC
TRBV3-1	many	TRBJ2-7	-	CASSQGSVSYEQYF	TGTGCCAGCAGCCAAGGTAGCGTTTCCTACGAGCAGTACTTC
TRBV9	many	TRBJ2-7	TRBD2	CASSATGTSGLEQYF	TGTGCCAGCAGCGCCACCGGGACTAGCGGACTTGAGCAGTACTTC
TRBV29-1	many	TRBJ1-1	-	CSVDPMETEAFF	TGCAGCGTTGACCCCATGGAGACTGAAGCTTTCTTT
TRBV6-1	-	TRBJ1-3	-	CASTHTENTIYF	TGTGCCAGCACTCACACGGAAAACACCATATATTTT
TRBV5-1	many	TRBJ2-3	-	CASSLAVHTDTQYF	TGCGCCAGCAGCTTGGCGGTTCACACAGATACGCAGTATTTT
TRBV7-9	few	TRBJ2-7	TRBD1	CASSGRQGPYEQYF	TGTGCCAGCAGCGGCCGACAGGGGCCATACGAGCAGTACTTC
TRBV27	many	TRBJ2-7	-	CASSPTGRRSYEQYF	TGTGCCAGCAGCCCCACAGGGCGACGCTCCTACGAGCAGTACTTC
TRBV6-2/TRBV6-3	many	TRBJ2-1	TRBD2	CASSYSSFAGGDTDEQFF	TGTGCCAGCAGTTACTCCAGTTTTGCGGGAGGGGATACGGATGAGCAGTTCTTC
TRBV7-7	many	TRBJ2-5	TRBD1	CASSVDRGGGETQYF	TGTGCTAGCAGCGTTGACAGGGGAGGAGGAGAGACCCAGTACTTC
TRBV18	many	TRBJ2-1	-	CASGQSSYNEQFF	TGTGCCAGCGGACAGAGCTCCTACAATGAGCAGTTCTTC
TRBV7-3	many	TRBJ1-1	-	CASGADSRLNTEAFF	TGTGCCAGCGGGGCGGATAGTAGGCTGAACACTGAAGCTTTCTTT
TRBV18	many	TRBJ2-1	-	CASSLTAYTSPYYNEQFF	TGTGCCAGCTCACTAACAGCGTATACGTCCCCCTACTACAATGAGCAGTTCTTC
TRBV18	many	TRBJ1-1	-	CASSPSPESDTEAFF	TGTGCCAGCTCACCGTCTCCGGAATCGGACACTGAAGCTTTCTTT
TRBV7-9	many	TRBJ2-1	TRBD2	CASSLMGLAGRDEQFF	TGTGCCAGCAGCTTAATGGGACTAGCGGGACGCGATGAGCAGTTCTTC
TRBV10-3	-	TRBJ1-5	-	CAIGEAVNQPQHF	TGTGCCATCGGGGAGGCGGTCAATCAGCCCCAGCATTTT
TRBV11-2	many	TRBJ2-7	-	CASSLAQNGLYEQYF	TGTGCCAGCAGCTTAGCACAAAACGGTCTATACGAGCAGTACTTC
TRBV30	many	TRBJ2-7	TRBD2	CAWSVLASGRYEQYF	TGTGCCTGGAGTGTATTGGCTAGCGGACGCTACGAGCAGTACTTC
TRBV19	few	TRBJ2-2	TRBD1	CASQRGRSTGELFF	TGTGCCAGTCAAAGGGGGCGCAGCACCGGGGAGCTGTTTTTT
TRBV28	many	TRBJ2-2	-	CASTSSRGPTGELFF	TGTGCCAGCACCTCCTCGAGGGGCCCAACCGGGGAGCTGTTTTTT
TRBV7-8	-	TRBJ2-2	TRBD2	CASSLRGSGSINTGELFF	TGTGCCAGCAGCTTAAGGGGTAGCGGGAGTATAAATACCGGGGAGCTGTTTTTT
TRBV7-2	many	TRBJ2-5	-	CASSLEGQGRETQYF	TGTGCCAGCAGCTTAGAGGGGCAAGGGAGGGAGACCCAGTACTTC